The rows below give T cell receptor beta chains drawn from one sample of a study of blood T cell repertoires in COVID-19. Here immunoSEQ multiplex PCR was the method, and the copy in TCRdb shows in-frame clones only, minus some. The sample carries 150,000 to 200,000 clones, 90% recorded once. Sequencing was done on a sample of peripheral blood. All receptors derive from a man between 45 and 60 years old with acute or convalescent COVID-19. The CDR3 runs from the conserved cysteine through the conserved F or W. A D gene is named only where the DNA matches it firmly. Rows may omit the clone size; those that give it use once, few, many or a size class.

clone size	J gene	V gene	D gene	CDR3 DNA	CDR3 protein
.	TRBJ2-7	TRBV28	.	TGTGCCAGCAGTTTATTCGGGTCAGGGGTATTCGAGCAGTACTTC	CASSLFGSGVFEQYF
few	TRBJ2-6	TRBV30	TRBD1	TGTGCCTGCATTAGACAGGGTGGTGCCAACGTCCTGACTTTC	CACIRQGGANVLTF
.	TRBJ2-1	TRBV29-1	.	TGCAGCGTTGGACGAAGCGCGGCCTACAATGAGCAGTTCTTC	CSVGRSAAYNEQFF
.	TRBJ1-1	TRBV11-2	.	TGTGCCAGCAGCTTAGCTTACAGAGGGTTGAGGGCTGAAGCTTTCTTT	CASSLAYRGLRAEAFF
.	TRBJ1-6	TRBV27	TRBD1	TGTGCCAGCAGTTTTGGGACAGAGAATTCACCCCTCCACTTT	CASSFGTENSPLHF
.	TRBJ2-7	TRBV13	TRBD1	TGTGCCAGCAGCGTAAGAGGGACAGTGAGCTCCTACGAGCAGTACTTC	CASSVRGTVSSYEQYF
.	TRBJ1-1	TRBV7-3	.	TGTGCCGGCAGCCTCAAGCCGAACACTGAAGCTTTCTTT	CAGSLKPNTEAFF
.	TRBJ2-2	TRBV27	TRBD1	TGTGCCAGCAGTTCCCGGGACAGGAACACCGGGGAGCTGTTTTTT	CASSSRDRNTGELFF
.	TRBJ1-4	TRBV6-5	.	TGTGCCACCAAAATCCTCGACAGCAGTAATGAAAAACTGTTTTTT	CATKILDSSNEKLFF
.	TRBJ1-5	TRBV2	TRBD1	TGTGCCAGCAGTGAGAGGACAGGGACGCAGCCCCAGCATTTT	CASSERTGTQPQHF
.	TRBJ1-2	TRBV3-1/TRBV3-2	.	TGTGCCAGCAGCCAAGACAGGTCACGGTATGGCTACACCTTC	CASSQDRSRYGYTF
.	TRBJ1-6	TRBV25-1	.	TGTGCCAGCAGTGAGTGGAGCTCCTATAATTCACCCCTCCACTTT	CASSEWSSYNSPLHF
.	TRBJ2-2	TRBV7-3	TRBD2	TGTGCCAGCAGCCCCATAGGACTAGCGCTAGCGAACACCGGGGAGCTGTTTTTT	CASSPIGLALANTGELFF
once	TRBJ2-2	TRBV5-1	.	TGCGCCAGCAGCTTGGAAGGAGGCCCGTGGGCCGGGGAGCTGTTTTTT	CASSLEGGPWAGELFF
.	TRBJ2-1	TRBV9	.	TGTGCCAGCAGCGTAGCAGGGCCCTCCTACAATGAGCAGTTCTTC	CASSVAGPSYNEQFF
.	TRBJ1-1	TRBV28	TRBD1	TGTGCCAGCGTGCGACAGGGTAACACTGAAGCTTTCTTT	CASVRQGNTEAFF
.	TRBJ2-7	TRBV7-9	.	TGTGCCAGCAGCGCGGGGTTAGACCGCACCTACGAGCAGTACTTC	CASSAGLDRTYEQYF
.	TRBJ2-5	TRBV20-1	.	TGCAGTGCTAGGTCGGAGACCCAGTACTTC	CSARSETQYF
.	TRBJ1-5	TRBV9	.	TGTGCCAGCAGCGTAGCGAGTGGCAATCAGCCCCAGCATTTT	CASSVASGNQPQHF
.	TRBJ2-3	TRBV27	TRBD1	TGTGCCAGCAGTTGGGACAGGGGAGGTGATACGCAGTATTTT	CASSWDRGGDTQYF
.	TRBJ2-2	TRBV7-3	.	TGTGCCAGCAGCTTAGAATACGCGGGCCCTAACACCGGGGAGCTGTTTTTT	CASSLEYAGPNTGELFF
once	TRBJ1-5	TRBV6-5	.	TGTGCCAGCACTATCGGACAAGGCAATCAGCCCCAGCATTTT	CASTIGQGNQPQHF
.	TRBJ1-1	TRBV7-3	.	TGTGCCAGCAGCTCTCAGGGGAGCACTGAAGCTTTCTTT	CASSSQGSTEAFF
.	TRBJ2-2	TRBV5-1	TRBD1	TGCGCCAGCAGGGGGACAGGGGATACGAAGGACACCGGGGAGCTGTTTTTT	CASRGTGDTKDTGELFF
.	TRBJ1-5	TRBV27	TRBD1	TGTGCCAGCAGTTTTTCAGGGGGAGATCAGCCCCAGCATTTT	CASSFSGGDQPQHF